These T cell receptor beta chains were read from a single sample in a study of beta chain features in type 1 diabetes. Some clones are missing from TCRdb's copy, which holds only in-frame ones; the method was immunoSEQ multiplex PCR. The data show 200,000 to 300,000 clones, roughly 13% seen once. Sequencing was done on a sample of naive CD4+ T cells from blood. These receptors were taken from a woman aged 40 to 50 in good health. The CDR3 runs from the conserved cysteine through the conserved F or W. D genes are given only for firm matches. The size entry is marked missing in some rows and otherwise reads once, few, many or a size class.

size	J	V	D	CDR3	DNA
few	TRBJ2-6	TRBV10-3	TRBD1	CAALGGTGNEKSGANVLTF	TGTGCCGCCCTAGGGGGGACAGGGAATGAGAAGTCTGGGGCCAACGTCCTGACTTTC
-	TRBJ1-4	TRBV9	TRBD1	CASSVAGTGNEKLFF	TGTGCCAGCAGCGTAGCGGGGACAGGGAATGAAAAACTGTTTTTT
-	TRBJ2-2	TRBV6-4	-	CASSPENTGELFF	TGTGCCAGCAGCCCAGAGAACACCGGGGAGCTGTTTTTT
few	TRBJ1-5	TRBV6-6	TRBD1	CASSYGQGDQPQHF	TGTGCCAGCAGTTACGGACAGGGGGATCAGCCCCAGCATTTT
-	TRBJ1-1	TRBV9	TRBD1	CASSAGTGNTEAFF	TGTGCCAGCAGCGCCGGGACAGGGAACACTGAAGCTTTCTTT
-	TRBJ2-5	TRBV7-9	-	CASSPPLLDMGETQYF	TGTGCCAGCAGCCCCCCACTACTGGATATGGGAGAGACCCAGTACTTC
-	TRBJ1-4	TRBV6-5	-	CASSYRGGDEKLFF	TGTGCCAGCAGTTATAGAGGGGGGGACGAAAAACTGTTTTTT
-	TRBJ2-2	TRBV7-2	TRBD2	CASSRQLRLAGHGELFF	TGTGCCAGCAGCCGGCAGCTTCGGCTAGCGGGTCACGGGGAGCTGTTTTTT
few	TRBJ1-4	TRBV25-1	-	CASSPSAGEKLFF	TGTGCCAGCAGCCCCAGCGCCGGTGAAAAACTGTTTTTT
few	TRBJ2-5	TRBV5-1	-	CASSLTRAEETQYF	TGCGCCAGCAGCTTGACCAGGGCCGAGGAGACCCAGTACTTC
-	TRBJ1-4	TRBV5-1	-	CASSLGGEEKLFF	TGCGCCAGCAGCTTGGGGGGAGAAGAAAAACTGTTTTTT